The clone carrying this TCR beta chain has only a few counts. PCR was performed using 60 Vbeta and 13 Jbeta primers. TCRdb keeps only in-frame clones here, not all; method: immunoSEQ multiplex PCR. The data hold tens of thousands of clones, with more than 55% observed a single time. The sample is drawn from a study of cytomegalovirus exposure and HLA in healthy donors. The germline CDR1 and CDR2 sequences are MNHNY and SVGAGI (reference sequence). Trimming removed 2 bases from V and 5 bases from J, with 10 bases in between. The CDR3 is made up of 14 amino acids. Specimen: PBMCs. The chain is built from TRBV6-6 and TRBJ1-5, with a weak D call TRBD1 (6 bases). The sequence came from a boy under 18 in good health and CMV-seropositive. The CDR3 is CASSYLAGDQPQHF. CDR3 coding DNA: TGTGCCAGCAGTTACCTGGCAGGGGATCAGCCCCAGCATTTT.